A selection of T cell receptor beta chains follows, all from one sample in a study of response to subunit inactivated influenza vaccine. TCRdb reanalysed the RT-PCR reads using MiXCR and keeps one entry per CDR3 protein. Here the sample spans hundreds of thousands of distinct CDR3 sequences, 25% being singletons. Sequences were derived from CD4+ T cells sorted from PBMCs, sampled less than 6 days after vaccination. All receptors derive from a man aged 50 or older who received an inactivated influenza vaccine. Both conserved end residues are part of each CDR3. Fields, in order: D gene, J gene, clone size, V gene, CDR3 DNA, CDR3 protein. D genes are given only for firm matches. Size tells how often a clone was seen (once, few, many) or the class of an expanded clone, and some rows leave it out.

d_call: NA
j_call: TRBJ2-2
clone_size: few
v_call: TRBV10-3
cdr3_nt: TGTGCCATCAGTGGAAGTTCAGGCACGAACACCGGGGAGCTGTTTTTT
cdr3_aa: CAISGSSGTNTGELFF

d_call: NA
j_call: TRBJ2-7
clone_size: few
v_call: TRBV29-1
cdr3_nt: TGCAGCGGTGGACAATACTACGAGCAGTACTTC
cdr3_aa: CSGGQYYEQYF

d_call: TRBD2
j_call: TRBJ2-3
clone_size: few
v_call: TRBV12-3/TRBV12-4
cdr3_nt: TGTGCCAGCAGACTAGCGGGGGCCCCCGGTGGTACGCAGTATTTT
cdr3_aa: CASRLAGAPGGTQYF

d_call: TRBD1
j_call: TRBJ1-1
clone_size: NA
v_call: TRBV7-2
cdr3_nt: TGTGCCAGCAGTCCCCAGACAGGGTTCAGGGCTGAAGCTTTCTTT
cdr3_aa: CASSPQTGFRAEAFF

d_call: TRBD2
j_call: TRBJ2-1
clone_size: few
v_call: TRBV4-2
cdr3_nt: TGTGCCAGCAGCCTGACCCGCGGGGGAGGTGAGCAGTTCTTC
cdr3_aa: CASSLTRGGGEQFF

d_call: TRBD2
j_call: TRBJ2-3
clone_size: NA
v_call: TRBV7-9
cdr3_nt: TGTGCCAGCAGTACTAGCGGGAGTATAGATACGCAGTATTTT
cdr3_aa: CASSTSGSIDTQYF

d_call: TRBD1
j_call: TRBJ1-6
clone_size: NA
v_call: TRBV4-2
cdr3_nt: TGTGCCAGCAGCCAATCCCAGGGGGCGAGGTATAATTCACCCCTCCACTTT
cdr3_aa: CASSQSQGARYNSPLHF

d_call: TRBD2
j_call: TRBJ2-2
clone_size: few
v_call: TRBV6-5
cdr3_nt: TGTGCCAGCAGTTACAGGCTAGCGGGGACAACCGGGGAGCTGTTTTTT
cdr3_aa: CASSYRLAGTTGELFF

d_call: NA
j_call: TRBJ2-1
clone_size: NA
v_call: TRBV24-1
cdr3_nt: TGTGCCACCAGTGATTCCGGCAGCCATAATCCCAGTTACAATGAGCAGTTCTTC
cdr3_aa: CATSDSGSHNPSYNEQFF

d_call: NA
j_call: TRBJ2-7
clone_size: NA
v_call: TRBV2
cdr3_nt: TGTGCCAACTACGAGCAGTACTTC
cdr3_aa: CANYEQYF

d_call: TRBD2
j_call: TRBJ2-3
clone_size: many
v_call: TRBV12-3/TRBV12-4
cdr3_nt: TGTGCCAGCAGCCCCTTTCTTATCAGCGGGGGCGCGTATTTT
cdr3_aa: CASSPFLISGGAYF

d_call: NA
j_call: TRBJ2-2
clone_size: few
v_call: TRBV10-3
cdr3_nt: TGTGCCATCAGTGTACTACAGGGCTCGAACACCGGGGAGCTGTTTTTT
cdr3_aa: CAISVLQGSNTGELFF

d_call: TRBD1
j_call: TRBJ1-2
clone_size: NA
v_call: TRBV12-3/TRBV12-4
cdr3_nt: TGTGCCAGCAGTCCGGGGACAGGTGGGGGCTACACCTTC
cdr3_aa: CASSPGTGGGYTF

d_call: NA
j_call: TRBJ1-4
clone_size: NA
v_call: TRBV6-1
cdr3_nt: TGTGCCAGCAACAGGGAGAACTATGAAAAACTGTTTTTT
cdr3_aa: CASNRENYEKLFF

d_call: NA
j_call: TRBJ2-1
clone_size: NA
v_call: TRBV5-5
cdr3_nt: TGTGCCAGCAGCTTAAGACAGTACAATGAGCAGTTCTTC
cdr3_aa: CASSLRQYNEQFF

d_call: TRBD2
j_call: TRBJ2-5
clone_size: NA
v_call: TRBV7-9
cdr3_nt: TGTGCCAGCAGCCCTAGGGGACTAGCGGGGCAAGAGACCCAGTACTTC
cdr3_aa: CASSPRGLAGQETQYF

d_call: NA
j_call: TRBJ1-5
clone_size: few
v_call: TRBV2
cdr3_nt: TGTGCCAGCAACGGAGAGGGGAGGGGTCAGCCCCAGCATTTT
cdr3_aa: CASNGEGRGQPQHF

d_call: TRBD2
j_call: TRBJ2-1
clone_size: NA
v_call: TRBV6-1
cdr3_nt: TGTGCCAGCAGTCAGCCTCGGGGCGGGAGTTGGCAGTACAATGAGCAGTTCTTC
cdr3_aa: CASSQPRGGSWQYNEQFF

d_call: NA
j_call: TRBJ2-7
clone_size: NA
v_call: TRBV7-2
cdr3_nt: TGTGCCAGCAGCTTAGCCCATGGGGAGCAGTACTTC
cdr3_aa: CASSLAHGEQYF

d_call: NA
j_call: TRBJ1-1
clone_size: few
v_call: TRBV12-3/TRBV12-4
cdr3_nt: TGTGCCAGCAGGGGACACGCGAACACTGAAGCTTTCTTT
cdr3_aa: CASRGHANTEAFF

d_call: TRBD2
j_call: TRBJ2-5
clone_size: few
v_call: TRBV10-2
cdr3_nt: TGCGCCAGCAGGAACCTAGCGGAACACGAAGAGACCCAGTACTTC
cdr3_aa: CASRNLAEHEETQYF

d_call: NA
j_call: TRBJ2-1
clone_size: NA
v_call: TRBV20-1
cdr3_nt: TGCAGTGTGTGGCCGGGGCAAAACCAGAATGAGCAGTTCTTC
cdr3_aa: CSVWPGQNQNEQFF

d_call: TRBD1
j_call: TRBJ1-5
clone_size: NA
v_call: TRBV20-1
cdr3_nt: TGCAGTGCTAGTACAGGGGGCGAAGTTCAGCCCCAGCATTTT
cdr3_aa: CSASTGGEVQPQHF

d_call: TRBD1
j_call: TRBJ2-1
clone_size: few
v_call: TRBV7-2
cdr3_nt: TGTGCCAGCAGCCTCAGACAGGGACCTGATGAGCAGTTCTTC
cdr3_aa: CASSLRQGPDEQFF

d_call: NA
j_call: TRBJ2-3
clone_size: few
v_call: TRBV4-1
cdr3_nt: TGCGCCAGCAGCCAAGTATACGATACGCAGTATTTT
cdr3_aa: CASSQVYDTQYF

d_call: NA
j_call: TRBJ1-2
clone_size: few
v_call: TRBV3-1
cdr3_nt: TGTGCCAGCAGCTCAAGGGTGGGCTATGGCTACACCTTC
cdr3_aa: CASSSRVGYGYTF

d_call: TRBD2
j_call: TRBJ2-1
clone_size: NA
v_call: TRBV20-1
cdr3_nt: TGCAGTGCTAGAGACTTTAGCGGGGGCTCCTACAATGAGCAGTTCTTC
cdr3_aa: CSARDFSGGSYNEQFF

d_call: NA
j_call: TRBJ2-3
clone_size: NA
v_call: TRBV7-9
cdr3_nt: TGTGCCAGCAGTTACGACAGGGGAGGGACAGATACGCAGTATTTT
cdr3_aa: CASSYDRGGTDTQYF

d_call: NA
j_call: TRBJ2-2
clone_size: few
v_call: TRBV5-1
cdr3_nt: TGCGCCAGCAGCTCCAATGGAGGGGTGAACACCGGGGAGCTGTTTTTT
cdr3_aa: CASSSNGGVNTGELFF